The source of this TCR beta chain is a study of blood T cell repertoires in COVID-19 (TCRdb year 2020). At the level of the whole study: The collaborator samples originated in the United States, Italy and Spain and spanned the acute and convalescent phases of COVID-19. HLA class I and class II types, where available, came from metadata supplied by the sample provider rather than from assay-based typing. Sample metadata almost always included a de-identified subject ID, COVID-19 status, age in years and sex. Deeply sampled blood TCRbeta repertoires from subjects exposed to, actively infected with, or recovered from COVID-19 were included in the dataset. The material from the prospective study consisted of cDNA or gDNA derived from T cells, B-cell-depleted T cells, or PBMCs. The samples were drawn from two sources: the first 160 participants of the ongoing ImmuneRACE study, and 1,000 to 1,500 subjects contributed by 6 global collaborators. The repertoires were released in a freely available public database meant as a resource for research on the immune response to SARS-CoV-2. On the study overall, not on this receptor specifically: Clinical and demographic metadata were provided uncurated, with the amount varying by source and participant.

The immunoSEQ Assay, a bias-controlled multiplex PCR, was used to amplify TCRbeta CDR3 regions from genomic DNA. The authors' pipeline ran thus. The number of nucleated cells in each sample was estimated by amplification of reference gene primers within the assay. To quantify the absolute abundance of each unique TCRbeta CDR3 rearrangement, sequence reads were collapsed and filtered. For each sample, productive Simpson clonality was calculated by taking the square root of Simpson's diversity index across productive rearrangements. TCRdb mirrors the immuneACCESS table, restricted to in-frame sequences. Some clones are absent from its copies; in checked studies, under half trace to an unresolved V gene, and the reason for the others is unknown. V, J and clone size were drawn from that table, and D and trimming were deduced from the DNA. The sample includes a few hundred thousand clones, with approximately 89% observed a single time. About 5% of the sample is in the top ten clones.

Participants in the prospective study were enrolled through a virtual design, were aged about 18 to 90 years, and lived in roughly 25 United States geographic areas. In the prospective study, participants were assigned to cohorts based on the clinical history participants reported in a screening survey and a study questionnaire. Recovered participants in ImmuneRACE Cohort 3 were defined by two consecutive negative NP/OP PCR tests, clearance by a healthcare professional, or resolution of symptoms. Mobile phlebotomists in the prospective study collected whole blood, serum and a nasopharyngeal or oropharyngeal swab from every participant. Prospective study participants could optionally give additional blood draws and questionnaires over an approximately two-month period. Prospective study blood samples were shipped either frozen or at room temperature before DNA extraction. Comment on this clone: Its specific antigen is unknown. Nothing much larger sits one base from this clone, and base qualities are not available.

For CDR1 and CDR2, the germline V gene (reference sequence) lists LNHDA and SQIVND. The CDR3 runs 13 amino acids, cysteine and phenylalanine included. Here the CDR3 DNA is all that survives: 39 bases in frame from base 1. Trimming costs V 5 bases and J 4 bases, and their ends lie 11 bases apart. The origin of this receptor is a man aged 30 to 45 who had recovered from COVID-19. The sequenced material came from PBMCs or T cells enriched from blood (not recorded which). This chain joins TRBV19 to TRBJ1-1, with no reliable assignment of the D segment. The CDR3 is CASSEVEGTEAFF. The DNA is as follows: TGTGCCAGTAGTGAAGTGGAGGGCACTGAAGCTTTCTTT.